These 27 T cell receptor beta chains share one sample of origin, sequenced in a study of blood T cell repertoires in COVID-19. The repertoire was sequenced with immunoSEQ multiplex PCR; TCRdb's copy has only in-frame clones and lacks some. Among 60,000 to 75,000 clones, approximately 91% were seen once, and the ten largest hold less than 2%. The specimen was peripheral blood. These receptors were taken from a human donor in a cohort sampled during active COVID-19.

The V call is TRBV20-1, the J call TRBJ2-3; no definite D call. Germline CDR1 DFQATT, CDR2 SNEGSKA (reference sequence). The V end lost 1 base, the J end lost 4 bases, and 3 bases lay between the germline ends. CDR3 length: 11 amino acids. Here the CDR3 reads CSARAADTQYF. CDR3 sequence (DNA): TGCAGTGCTAGAGCGGCAGATACGCAGTATTTT.

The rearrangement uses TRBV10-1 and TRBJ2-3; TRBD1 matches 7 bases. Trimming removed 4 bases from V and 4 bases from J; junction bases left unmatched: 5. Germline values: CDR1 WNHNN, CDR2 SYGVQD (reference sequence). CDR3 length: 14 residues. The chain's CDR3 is CASSGGTVADTQYF. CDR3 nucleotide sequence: TGCGCCAGCAGTGGTGGGACAGTCGCAGATACGCAGTATTTT.

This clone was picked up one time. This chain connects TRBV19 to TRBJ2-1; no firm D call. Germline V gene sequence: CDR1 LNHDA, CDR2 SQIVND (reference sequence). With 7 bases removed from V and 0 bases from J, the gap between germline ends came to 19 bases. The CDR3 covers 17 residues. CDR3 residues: CASKPGPPYSSYNEQFF. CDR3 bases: TGTGCCAGTAAGCCGGGTCCCCCTTATAGCTCCTACAATGAGCAGTTCTTC. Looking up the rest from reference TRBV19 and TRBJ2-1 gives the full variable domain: DGGITQSPKYLFRKEGQNVTLSCEQNLNHDAMYWYRQDPGQGLRLIYYSQIVNDFQKGDIAEGYSVSREKKESFPLTVTSAQKNPTAFYLCASKPGPPYSSYNEQFFGPGTRLTVL.

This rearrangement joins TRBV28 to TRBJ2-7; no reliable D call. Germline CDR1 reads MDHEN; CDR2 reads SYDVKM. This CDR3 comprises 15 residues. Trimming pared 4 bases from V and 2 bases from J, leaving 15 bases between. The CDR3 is CASSSTSAGAYEQYF. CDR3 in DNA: TGTGCCAGCAGTTCGACCAGCGCCGGAGCCTACGAGCAGTACTTC.

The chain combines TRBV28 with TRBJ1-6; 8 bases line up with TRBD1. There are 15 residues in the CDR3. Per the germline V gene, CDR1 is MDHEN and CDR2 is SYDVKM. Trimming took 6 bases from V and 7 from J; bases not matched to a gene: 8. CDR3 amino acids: CASRPPTGENSPLHF. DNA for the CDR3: TGTGCCAGCAGGCCCCCGACAGGGGAGAATTCACCCCTCCACTTT.

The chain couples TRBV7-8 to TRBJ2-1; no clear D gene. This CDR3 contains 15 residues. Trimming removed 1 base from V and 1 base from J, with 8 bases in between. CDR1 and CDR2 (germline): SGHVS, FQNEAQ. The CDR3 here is CASSLDLRSYNEQFF. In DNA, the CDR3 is TGTGCCAGCAGCTTAGACCTTAGATCCTACAATGAGCAGTTCTTC.

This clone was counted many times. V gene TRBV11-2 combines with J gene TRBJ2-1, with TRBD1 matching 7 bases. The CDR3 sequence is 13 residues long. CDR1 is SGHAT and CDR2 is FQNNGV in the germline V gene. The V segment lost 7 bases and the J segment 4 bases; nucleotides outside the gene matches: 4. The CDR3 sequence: CASTTGSYNEQFF. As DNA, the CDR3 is TGTGCCAGCACGACAGGGAGTTACAATGAGCAGTTCTTC.

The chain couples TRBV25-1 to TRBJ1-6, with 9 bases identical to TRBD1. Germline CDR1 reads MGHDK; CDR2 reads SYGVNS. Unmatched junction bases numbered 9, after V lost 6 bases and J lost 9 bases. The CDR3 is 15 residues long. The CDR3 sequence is CASRETGQGGSPLHF. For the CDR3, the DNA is TGTGCCAGCAGAGAGACGGGACAGGGAGGTTCACCCCTCCACTTT.

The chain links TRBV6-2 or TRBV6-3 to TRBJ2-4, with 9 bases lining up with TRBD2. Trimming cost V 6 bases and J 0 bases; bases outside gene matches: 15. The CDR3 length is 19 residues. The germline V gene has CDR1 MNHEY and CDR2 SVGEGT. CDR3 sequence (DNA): TGTGCCAGCAGCCCTTTACGGACTAGCGAGGCCCGAGCCAAAAACATTCAGTACTTC. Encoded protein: CASSPLRTSEARAKNIQYF.

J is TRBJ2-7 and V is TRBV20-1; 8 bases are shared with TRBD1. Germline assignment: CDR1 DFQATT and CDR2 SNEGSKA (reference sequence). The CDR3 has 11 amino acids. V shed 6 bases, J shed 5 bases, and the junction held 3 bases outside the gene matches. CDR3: CSAMTGDEQYF. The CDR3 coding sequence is TGCAGTGCCATGACAGGGGACGAGCAGTACTTC.

The CDR3: CASSLVFGQEETQYF. CDR3 sequence (DNA): TGTGCCAGCAGCTTAGTTTTTGGTCAGGAAGAGACCCAGTACTTC. The chain carries TRBV11-3 and TRBJ2-5; no clear D gene. V lost 1 base to trimming and J lost 3 bases, with 12 bases between them. CDR1 is SGHNT, CDR2 YENEEA, per germline. This CDR3 is built from 15 residues.

CDR3 bases: TGTGCCAGCAGCCAAGACCAAGGACAGGGCAATCAGCCCCAGCATTTT. Its protein is CASSQDQGQGNQPQHF. The chain employs TRBV4-2 and TRBJ1-5; TRBD1 matches 7 bases. The germline CDR1 and CDR2 sequences are LGHNA and YNFKEQ. CDR3 size: 16 residues. V lost 0 bases, J lost 2 bases, and 4 bases stayed unmatched.

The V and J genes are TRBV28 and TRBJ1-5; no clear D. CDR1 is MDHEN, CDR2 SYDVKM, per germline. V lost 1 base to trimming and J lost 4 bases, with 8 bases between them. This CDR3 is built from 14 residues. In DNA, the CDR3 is TGTGCCAGCAGTTTATTCTCTTCGAATCAGCCCCAGCATTTT. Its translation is CASSLFSSNQPQHF.

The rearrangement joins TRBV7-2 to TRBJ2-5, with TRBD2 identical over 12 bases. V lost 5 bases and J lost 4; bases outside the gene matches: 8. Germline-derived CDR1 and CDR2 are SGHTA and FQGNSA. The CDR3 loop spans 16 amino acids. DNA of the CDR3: TGTGCCAGCAGCCCGAGACTAGCGGGAGTTCGAGAGACCCAGTACTTC. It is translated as CASSPRLAGVRETQYF.

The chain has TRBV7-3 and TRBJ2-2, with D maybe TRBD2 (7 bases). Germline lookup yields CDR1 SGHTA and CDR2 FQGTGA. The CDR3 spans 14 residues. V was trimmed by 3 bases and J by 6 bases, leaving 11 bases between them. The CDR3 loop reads CASSFGGQAGELFF. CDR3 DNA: TGTGCCAGCAGCTTCGGGGGGCAGGCCGGGGAGCTGTTTTTT.

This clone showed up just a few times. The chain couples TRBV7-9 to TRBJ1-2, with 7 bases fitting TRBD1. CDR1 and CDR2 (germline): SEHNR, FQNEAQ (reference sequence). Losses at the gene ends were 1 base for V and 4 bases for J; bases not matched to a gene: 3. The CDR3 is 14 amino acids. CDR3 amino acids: CASSLEGQPYGYTF. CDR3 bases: TGTGCCAGCAGCTTAGAGGGACAGCCCTATGGCTACACCTTC. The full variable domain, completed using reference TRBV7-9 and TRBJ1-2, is DTGVSQNPRHKITKRGQNVTFRCDPISEHNRLYWYRQTLGQGPEFLTYFQNEAQLEKSRLLSDRFSAERPKGSFSTLEIQRTEQGDSAMYLCASSLEGQPYGYTFGSGTRLTVV.

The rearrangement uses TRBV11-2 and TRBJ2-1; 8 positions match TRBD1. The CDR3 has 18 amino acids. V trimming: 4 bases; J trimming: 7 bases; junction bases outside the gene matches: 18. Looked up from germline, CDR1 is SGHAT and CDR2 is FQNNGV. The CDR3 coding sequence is TGTGCCAGCAGCTCAAGCTACCGCAGGGGGCGATCAGAAAATGAGCAGTTCTTC. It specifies CASSSSYRRGRSENEQFF.

This CDR3 reads CASSLGGADTQYF. The CDR3 DNA is TGTGCCAGCAGCTTAGGGGGGGCAGATACGCAGTATTTT. The J gene is TRBJ2-3, the V gene TRBV7-9; D is possibly TRBD2 (6 bases). Trimming removed 1 base from V and 4 bases from J, with 6 bases in between. The CDR3 contains 13 residues. Germline V CDR1 and CDR2: SEHNR, FQNEAQ (reference sequence).

The CDR3 DNA sequence: TGTGCCACCAGTGAACCAGGGGGCGGCACTGAAGCTTTCTTT. Its protein product is CATSEPGGGTEAFF. The V call is TRBV24-1, the J call TRBJ1-1; the match to TRBD1 covers 8 bases. The CDR3 loop spans 14 amino acids. The V and J ends lost 4 bases and 4 bases, in that order; junction bases with no gene match: 4. The germline CDR1 and CDR2 sequences are KGHDR and SFDVKD.

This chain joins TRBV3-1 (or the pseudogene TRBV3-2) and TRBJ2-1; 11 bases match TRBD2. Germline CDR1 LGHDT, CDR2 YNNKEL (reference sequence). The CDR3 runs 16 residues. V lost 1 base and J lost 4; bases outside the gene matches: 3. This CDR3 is CASSQGTSGSYNEQFF. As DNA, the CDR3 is TGTGCCAGCAGCCAAGGTACTAGCGGGAGTTACAATGAGCAGTTCTTC.

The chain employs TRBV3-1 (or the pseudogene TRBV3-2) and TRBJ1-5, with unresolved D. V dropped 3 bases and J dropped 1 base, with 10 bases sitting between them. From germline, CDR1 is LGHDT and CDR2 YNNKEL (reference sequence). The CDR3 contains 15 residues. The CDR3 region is CASSQGTGSNQPQHF. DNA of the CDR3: TGTGCCAGCAGCCAGGGTACGGGGAGCAATCAGCCCCAGCATTTT.

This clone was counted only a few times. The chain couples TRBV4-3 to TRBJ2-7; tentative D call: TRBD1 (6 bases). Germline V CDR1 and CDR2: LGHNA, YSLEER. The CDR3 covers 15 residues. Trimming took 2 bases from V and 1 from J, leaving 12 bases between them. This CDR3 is CASSQQQTGSYEQYF. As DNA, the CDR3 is TGCGCCAGCAGCCAACAACAAACAGGGTCCTACGAGCAGTACTTC.

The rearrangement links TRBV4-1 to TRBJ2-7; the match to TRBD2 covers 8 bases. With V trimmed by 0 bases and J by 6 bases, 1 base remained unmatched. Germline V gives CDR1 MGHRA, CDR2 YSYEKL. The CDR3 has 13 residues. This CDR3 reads CASSQEGTSEQYF. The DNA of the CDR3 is TGCGCCAGCAGCCAAGAAGGGACTAGCGAGCAGTACTTC.

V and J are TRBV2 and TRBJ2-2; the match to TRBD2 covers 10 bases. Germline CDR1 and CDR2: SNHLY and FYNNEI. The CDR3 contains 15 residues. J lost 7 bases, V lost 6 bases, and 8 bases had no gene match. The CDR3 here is CASRGLAGEGGELFF. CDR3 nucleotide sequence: TGTGCCAGCAGAGGGCTAGCGGGAGAGGGCGGGGAGCTGTTTTTT.

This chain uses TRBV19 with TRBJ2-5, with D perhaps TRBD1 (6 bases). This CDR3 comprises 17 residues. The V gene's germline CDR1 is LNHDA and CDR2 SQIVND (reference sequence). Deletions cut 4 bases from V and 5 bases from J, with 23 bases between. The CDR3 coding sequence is TGTGCCAGTAGTACCCGGACAGCTCGGCCGCCTTTCGAGACCCAGTACTTC. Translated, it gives CASSTRTARPPFETQYF.

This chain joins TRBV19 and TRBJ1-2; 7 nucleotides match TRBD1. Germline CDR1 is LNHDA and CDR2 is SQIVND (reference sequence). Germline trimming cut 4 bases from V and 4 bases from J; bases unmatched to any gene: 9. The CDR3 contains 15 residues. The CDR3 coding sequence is TGTGCCAGTAGTAAACAGGGGAAGGAGAGCTATGGCTACACCTTC. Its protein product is CASSKQGKESYGYTF.

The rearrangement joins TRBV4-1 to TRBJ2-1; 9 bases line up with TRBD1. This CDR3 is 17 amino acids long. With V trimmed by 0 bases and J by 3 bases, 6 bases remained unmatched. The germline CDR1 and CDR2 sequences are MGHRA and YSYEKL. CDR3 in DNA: TGCGCCAGCAGCCAAGACCGGGACAGGGCCAACTACAATGAGCAGTTCTTC. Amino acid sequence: CASSQDRDRANYNEQFF.